These 27 T cell receptor beta chains were sequenced from one sample in a study of OX40 agonist ivuxolimab in advanced cancers. TCRdb's table, derived via immunoSEQ multiplex PCR, lists solely in-frame clones and lacks some. This table holds roughly 75,000 clones, around nine tenths found once. The specimen comprised CD4+ or CD8+ T cells sorted from blood, sampled in a trial of the OX40 agonist ivuxolimab. The receptors derive from an adult with an advanced solid tumor such as melanoma, head and neck, liver or kidney cancer.

J is TRBJ2-1 and V is TRBV29-1; D not resolved. V lost 3 bases and J lost 3, with 15 bases in between. The CDR3 contains 15 residues. Germline assignment: CDR1 SQVTM and CDR2 ANQGSEA. The CDR3 nucleotides read TGCAGCGTTGATCTAGTGGCCGACCTCTACAATGAGCAGTTCTTC. This translates into CSVDLVADLYNEQFF.

This clone was seen a few times. The V call is TRBV28, the J call TRBJ2-7; D may correspond to TRBD1 or TRBD2 (5 bases each). V lost 5 bases to trimming and J lost 9 bases, with 17 bases between them. Germline values: CDR1 MDHEN, CDR2 SYDVKM. CDR3 size: 13 residues. This CDR3 is CASSPPGLGGQYF. CDR3 in DNA: TGTGCCAGCAGTCCCCCGGGTCTTGGGGGGCAGTACTTC.

V usage is TRBV18 and J usage is TRBJ1-5; D remains ambiguous. Germline V gene lookup returns CDR1 KGHSH and CDR2 LQKENI. With 2 bases removed from V and 1 base from J, the gap between germline ends came to 3 bases. This CDR3 region has 13 residues. In DNA, the CDR3 is TGTGCCAGCTCACCAACGAGCAATCAGCCCCAGCATTTT. This translates into CASSPTSNQPQHF.

The chain recombines TRBV18 with TRBJ1-2; D is possibly TRBD1 (5 bases). CDR3 length: 15 residues. V was clipped by 6 bases and J by 3 bases, with 17 bases between them. Germline loops: CDR1 KGHSH, CDR2 LQKENI. CDR3: CASSPTRAPDYGYTF. CDR3 in DNA: TGTGCCAGCTCGCCAACCAGGGCACCAGACTATGGCTACACCTTC.

This clone was seen only once. The rearrangement joins TRBV28 to TRBJ2-5; 11 nucleotides agree with TRBD1. The CDR3 runs 15 residues. The V and J ends lost 6 bases and 7 bases, in that order; junction bases with no gene match: 10. Looked up from germline, CDR1 is MDHEN and CDR2 is SYDVKM. Written as DNA, the CDR3 is TGTGCCAGCAGCCCGGACAGGGGGCGCGGATCGACCCAGTACTTC. This translates into CASSPDRGRGSTQYF.

The CDR3 region is CASSLLVTAIHYGYTF. The CDR3, as DNA: TGTGCCAGCAGCTTACTAGTGACAGCTATACACTATGGCTACACCTTC. The chain recombines TRBV11-2 with TRBJ1-2; D perhaps matches TRBD1 (5 bases). Trimming removed 2 bases from V and 3 bases from J, with 16 bases in between. The CDR3 extends over 16 amino acids. Germline V lookup: CDR1 SGHAT, CDR2 FQNNGV.

V and J are TRBV28 and TRBJ2-7; D gene unclear. The CDR3 sequence is 11 residues long. Per the germline V gene, CDR1 is MDHEN and CDR2 is SYDVKM. The V end lost 3 bases, the J end lost 7 bases, and 7 bases lay between the germline ends. The CDR3 loop is CASSFLEEQYF. DNA for the CDR3: TGTGCCAGCAGTTTTTTAGAGGAGCAGTACTTC.

CDR3 region: CASNPGRDNSPLHF. The CDR3 DNA sequence: TGTGCCAGCAATCCGGGACGAGATAATTCACCCCTCCACTTT. This sequence joins TRBV28 and TRBJ1-6; D perhaps matches TRBD1 (5 bases). Germline V gene data show CDR1 as MDHEN and CDR2 as SYDVKM. CDR3 length equals 14 residues. V was trimmed by 7 bases and J by 5 bases, leaving 12 bases between them.

The genes are TRBV7-6 and TRBJ2-5, with a possible D match to TRBD1 (6 bases). The V gene's germline CDR1 is SGHVS and CDR2 FNYEAQ. The CDR3 consists of 15 residues. V lost 5 bases and J lost 2, with 15 bases in between. CDR3 bases: TGTGCCAGCAGCCCCTCGGACAGAAGACAAGAGACCCAGTACTTC. It translates to CASSPSDRRQETQYF.

The chain combines TRBV19 with TRBJ2-3; 7 positions agree with TRBD2. Germline values: CDR1 LNHDA, CDR2 SQIVND (reference sequence). The CDR3 runs 16 residues. The junction had 9 bases not matched to a gene; V was cut back by 4 bases and J by 2 bases. CDR3 nucleotides: TGTGCCAGTAGTAGCCCTCACGGGGGGAACACAGATACGCAGTATTTT. This gives the protein CASSSPHGGNTDTQYF.

The V call is TRBV18, the J call TRBJ2-1; no firm D call. The V gene's germline CDR1 is KGHSH and CDR2 LQKENI. This CDR3 comprises 13 residues. Trimming removed 3 bases from V and 12 bases from J, with 15 bases in between. CDR3 DNA: TGTGCCAGCTCACCTGCTTCTGAGGAAGTGCAGTTCTTC. It encodes CASSPASEEVQFF.

The chain is built from TRBV7-2 and TRBJ1-2, with TRBD1 identical over 9 bases. The V gene end was trimmed by 3 bases and the J gene end by 3 bases; junction bases not matched to a gene: 2. Germline V lookup: CDR1 SGHTA, CDR2 FQGNSA. This CDR3 is built from 14 residues. CDR3 DNA sequence: TGTGCCAGCAGCTTCGGACAGGGGTACTATGGCTACACCTTC. Encoded protein: CASSFGQGYYGYTF. Based on the CDR3 plus reference TRBV7-2 and TRBJ1-2, the full variable domain is GAGVSQSPSNKVTEKGKDVELRCDPISGHTALYWYRQSLGQGLEFLIYFQGNSAPDKSGLPSDRFSAERTGGSVSTLTIQRTQQEDSAVYLCASSFGQGYYGYTFGSGTRLTVV.

This chain uses TRBV28 with TRBJ2-7, with 12 bases lining up with TRBD2. Per the germline V gene, CDR1 is MDHEN and CDR2 is SYDVKM. The CDR3 runs to 13 residues. With 8 bases clipped from V and 3 bases from J, the junction kept 2 bases outside the gene matches. CDR3 bases: TGTGCCAGCCGGACTAGCGGGGTCTACGAGCAGTACTTC. This sequence encodes CASRTSGVYEQYF.

The chain carries TRBV28 and TRBJ1-1; D gene ambiguous. The germline CDR1 and CDR2 sequences are MDHEN and SYDVKM. The CDR3 runs to 13 residues. Between the trimmed V and J ends, which lost 2 bases and 5 bases, there was a span of 9 bases. Written as DNA, the CDR3 is TGTGCCAGCAGTTTAGGGAGGATAACTGAAGCTTTCTTT. Encoded protein: CASSLGRITEAFF.

The V and J genes are TRBV5-4 and TRBJ1-4; no clear D. Trimming took off 0 bases at V and 5 bases at J, with 11 bases between the two ends. The CDR3 extends over 15 amino acids. Germline values: CDR1 SGHNT, CDR2 YYREEE (reference sequence). The CDR3 DNA is TGTGCCAGCAGCTTGGTCGAACAGAACAATGAAAAACTGTTTTTT. It yields the protein CASSLVEQNNEKLFF.

The chain is built from TRBV28 and TRBJ1-5; D remains unclear. CDR1 and CDR2 (germline): MDHEN, SYDVKM. The length of the CDR3 is 14 residues. V was shortened by 2 bases and J by 4 bases, with 9 bases between the two germline ends. Here the CDR3 reads CASSLHGFNQPQHF. The CDR3 DNA sequence: TGTGCCAGCAGTTTACACGGTTTTAATCAGCCCCAGCATTTT.

The gene calls are TRBV6-5 and TRBJ1-5; D is unclear. Germline V gene sequence: CDR1 MNHEY, CDR2 SVGAGI. V lost 11 bases, J lost 11 bases, and 7 bases lay in between. The CDR3 runs 8 residues. The CDR3 protein is CAPGAQHF. The CDR3 DNA is TGTGCCCCCGGGGCCCAGCATTTT.

The chain joins TRBV2 to TRBJ2-1; TRBD2 matches 14 bases. Losses at the gene ends were 7 bases for V and 6 bases for J; bases not matched to a gene: 8. The V gene's germline CDR1 is SNHLY and CDR2 FYNNEI. The CDR3 has 16 amino acids. The CDR3 sequence: CASTTSGTSGSNEQFF. Here the CDR3 DNA reads TGTGCCAGCACTACTTCCGGGACTAGCGGGAGCAATGAGCAGTTCTTC. Filled out from reference TRBV2 and TRBJ2-1, the complete variable domain reads EPEVTQTPSHQVTQMGQEVILRCVPISNHLYFYWYRQILGQKVEFLVSFYNNEISEKSEIFDDQFSVERPDGSNFTLKIRSTKLEDSAMYFCASTTSGTSGSNEQFFGPGTRLTVL.

The chain employs TRBV7-3 and TRBJ2-3; D ambiguous. The V and J ends lost 1 base and 5 bases respectively, with 4 bases between them. Germline loops: CDR1 SGHTA, CDR2 FQGTGA. The CDR3 runs to 12 residues. Here the CDR3 DNA reads TGTGCCAGCAGCTTAAGCGGAGATACGCAGTATTTT. It translates to CASSLSGDTQYF.

This chain links TRBV5-1 with TRBJ1-1; D unclear. The CDR3 loop spans 15 amino acids. CDR1 SGHRS and CDR2 YFSETQ come from the germline V gene. V was shortened by 4 bases and J by 0 bases, with 13 bases between the two germline ends. The CDR3, as DNA: TGCGCCAGCAGCCGAACAGAAGACATGAACACTGAAGCTTTCTTT. Protein: CASSRTEDMNTEAFF.

The chain couples TRBV11-3 to TRBJ2-2; D remains unclear. Germline CDR1 and CDR2: SGHNT and YENEEA. The ends were cut back, 4 bases at V and 5 bases at J, with 8 bases in the middle. The CDR3 is made up of 13 amino acids. Here the CDR3 DNA reads TGTGCCAGCAGCTCCCGGGCGACCGGGGAGCTGTTTTTT. Amino acids: CASSSRATGELFF.

The CDR3 loop is CASSVAPEQGYEQYF. The CDR3 DNA follows: TGTGCCAGCAGCGTAGCCCCGGAACAGGGCTACGAGCAGTACTTC. This rearrangement joins TRBV9 to TRBJ2-7, with D possibly being TRBD1 (6 bases). This CDR3 comprises 15 residues. Germline CDR1 reads SGDLS; CDR2 reads YYNGEE. Trimming stripped 0 bases from V and 3 bases from J, with 13 bases between.

This clone was seen only once. CDR3 region: CASSLKYEQYF. Here the CDR3 DNA reads TGTGCCAGCAGCTTGAAATACGAGCAGTACTTC. The V gene is TRBV5-8, the J gene TRBJ2-7; D call uncertain. The CDR3 consists of 11 residues. CDR1 is SGHTS and CDR2 is YDEGEE in the germline V gene. V was clipped by 1 base and J by 4 bases, with 3 bases between them.

The V and J genes are TRBV28 and TRBJ1-2, with D unclear. Per germline, CDR1 MDHEN and CDR2 SYDVKM. V dropped 4 bases and J dropped 5 bases, with 11 bases sitting between them. CDR3 length equals 13 residues. CDR3 residues: CASSSLGGYGYTF. The CDR3 DNA follows: TGTGCCAGCAGTTCCCTGGGAGGGTATGGCTACACCTTC.

The rearrangement joins TRBV19 to TRBJ1-4; D is perhaps TRBD1 (5 bases). Germline lookup yields CDR1 LNHDA and CDR2 SQIVND (reference sequence). V was trimmed by 4 bases and J by 6 bases, leaving 15 bases between them. This CDR3 has 15 amino acids. CDR3 amino acids: CASSTSGGAYEKLFF. In DNA form, the CDR3 reads TGTGCCAGTAGTACTTCGGGAGGGGCCTATGAAAAACTGTTTTTT.

The rearrangement links TRBV9 to TRBJ1-1; TRBD1 matches at 8 bases. The V gene end was trimmed by 0 bases and the J gene end by 4 bases; junction bases not matched to a gene: 2. This CDR3 is 14 amino acids long. The germline V gene has CDR1 SGDLS and CDR2 YYNGEE. DNA for the CDR3: TGTGCCAGCAGCGTAGAACAGGGGGGCACTGAAGCTTTCTTT. As protein: CASSVEQGGTEAFF.

The chain couples TRBV4-3 to TRBJ1-5, with D possibly matching TRBD1 (5 bases). CDR1 LGHNA and CDR2 YSLEER come from the germline V gene. The ends were cut back, 1 base at V and 5 bases at J, with 15 bases in the middle. CDR3 length equals 16 residues. The CDR3 is CASSQGIQDRYQPQHF. Here the CDR3 DNA reads TGCGCCAGCAGCCAAGGAATTCAAGACAGATATCAGCCCCAGCATTTT.